This entry describes one TCR beta chain. These data belong to a study of blood T cell repertoires in COVID-19. Turning to the study itself: Researchers got acute and convalescent COVID-19 samples from the United States, Italy and Spain. From T cells, B-cell-depleted T cells, or PBMCs came the material, which was cDNA or gDNA.

Only in-frame clones appear in the TCRdb table, and some are missing; sequencing was by immunoSEQ multiplex PCR. The sample carries some 200,000 clones, about nine tenths recorded once. With 4 bases removed from V and 1 base from J, the gap between germline ends came to 14 bases. The germline V gene encodes CDR1 SGHRS and CDR2 YFSETQ. CDR3 length: 15 amino acids. The chain carries TRBV5-1 and TRBJ2-5; weak D call: TRBD2 (6 bases). The TCR was taken from a man in his fifties with acute or convalescent COVID-19. The sequencing input was peripheral blood. The CDR3 DNA sequence: TGCGCCAGCAGCCGCGGGGTAGCGGCCCAAGAGACCCAGTACTTC. Translating gives CASSRGVAAQETQYF.